The 18 T cell receptor beta chains below all came from one sample that was sequenced in a study of neurological immune-mediated disorders. TCRdb reprocessed the 5' RACE reads with MiXCR, giving one entry per CDR3 protein. The sample holds tens of thousands of distinct CDR3 sequences, 3.4% seen once. Material: PBMCs. The source is a man between 40 and 49 years old with multiple sclerosis.

This clonotype was seen many times. The V and J genes are TRBV7-9 and TRBJ2-7, with TRBD1 matching over 7 bases. This CDR3 is built from 14 residues. With V trimmed by 5 bases and J by 5 bases, 9 bases remained unmatched. Germline values: CDR1 SEHNR, CDR2 FQNEAQ (reference sequence). CDR3 in amino acids: CASSKTGWTHEQYF. The CDR3 nucleotides read TGTGCCAGCAGCAAGACAGGGTGGACCCACGAGCAGTACTTC. The full variable domain, its missing parts supplied by reference TRBV7-9 and TRBJ2-7, is DTGVSQNPRHKITKRGQNVTFRCDPISEHNRLYWYRQTLGQGPEFLTYFQNEAQLEKSRLLSDRFSAERPKGSFSTLEIQRTEQGDSAMYLCASSKTGWTHEQYFGPGTRLTVT.

There are many counts of this clonotype. This chain connects TRBV5-1 to TRBJ2-1; D possibly corresponds to TRBD1 (5 bases). The germline V gene encodes CDR1 SGHRS and CDR2 YFSETQ. V lost 4 bases and J 7 bases, leaving 15 bases between the germline ends. This CDR3 spans 14 amino acids. CDR3: CASSQGSSRNEQFF. The CDR3 nucleotides are TGCGCCAGCAGCCAGGGTAGTAGTCGAAATGAGCAGTTCTTC.

At least ten counts were recorded for this clonotype. The chain employs TRBV20-1 and TRBJ2-7; D is ambiguous. CDR1 is DFQATT, CDR2 SNEGSKA, per germline (reference sequence). Deletions cut 0 bases from V and 2 bases from J, with 8 bases between. The CDR3 loop spans 13 amino acids. CDR3 region: CSARDRATYEQYF. The CDR3 DNA follows: TGCAGTGCTAGAGATCGAGCAACCTACGAGCAGTACTTC.

This clonotype was seen many times. The chain uses TRBV27 and TRBJ2-7; D is uncertain. The V gene lost 8 bases and the J gene lost 4 bases, with 18 bases spanning the gap. The CDR3 runs 14 residues. CDR1 and CDR2 from the germline V gene are MNHEY and SMNVEV (reference sequence). CDR3 loop: CASSFYDTWYEQYF. The DNA for the CDR3 is TGTGCCAGCTCTTTTTATGACACCTGGTACGAGCAGTACTTC.

This clonotype was recorded at least ten times. CDR3 DNA sequence: TGCGCCAGCAGCTTTGGTGACAGGGGGCGCGGGGAGACCCAGTACTTC. Protein sequence: CASSFGDRGRGETQYF. The chain joins TRBV5-1 to TRBJ2-5; 10 bases are a match to TRBD1. The CDR3 contains 16 residues. V lost 2 bases and J lost 5; bases outside the gene matches: 9. Germline loops: CDR1 SGHRS, CDR2 YFSETQ.

This clonotype was counted ten times or more. This chain joins TRBV5-1 and TRBJ1-1, with D uncertain. Trimming took off 4 bases at V and 11 bases at J, with 18 bases between the two ends. The CDR3 length is 13 residues. The V gene's germline CDR1 is SGHRS and CDR2 YFSETQ. CDR3 sequence (DNA): TGCGCCAGCAGCCCAGGAAAACCGGGTGGGGCTTTCTTT. Translated, it gives CASSPGKPGGAFF.

This clonotype has at least ten counts. This chain connects TRBV11-1 to TRBJ2-1; TRBD2 matches 8 bases. Germline loops: CDR1 SGHAT, CDR2 FQDESV (reference sequence). CDR3 length: 13 residues. V shed 8 bases, J shed 8 bases, and the junction held 8 bases outside the gene matches. The CDR3 loop reads CASQGTRSDEQFF. The DNA for the CDR3 is TGTGCCAGCCAAGGGACTAGATCGGATGAGCAGTTCTTC. Based on the CDR3 plus reference TRBV11-1 and TRBJ2-1, the full variable domain is EAEVAQSPRYKITEKSQAVAFWCDPISGHATLYWYRQILGQGPELLVQFQDESVVDDSQLPKDRFSAERLKGVDSTLKIQPAELGDSAMYLCASQGTRSDEQFFGPGTRLTVL.

This clonotype came up many times. The chain carries TRBV5-1 and TRBJ2-3, with no clear D. Trimming took 3 bases from V and 4 from J, leaving 9 bases between them. This CDR3 region has 13 residues. The germline CDR1 and CDR2 sequences are SGHRS and YFSETQ. CDR3 bases: TGCGCCAGCAGCTCCATGGATGCAGATACGCAGTATTTT. It codes for CASSSMDADTQYF.

At least ten counts were recorded for this clonotype. The rearrangement links TRBV12-3 or TRBV12-4 to TRBJ1-3; D is ambiguous. Trimming removed 0 bases at V and 0 bases at J, with 6 bases between. CDR3 length equals 15 residues. This chain's CDR3 is CASSLARPSGNTIYF. CDR3 bases: TGTGCCAGCAGTTTAGCGCGTCCCTCTGGAAACACCATATATTTT.

This clonotype was recorded at least ten times. CDR3 amino acids: CAISVSGVGETQYF. As DNA, the CDR3 is TGTGCCATCAGTGTATCGGGGGTCGGGGAGACCCAGTACTTC. The chain couples TRBV10-3 to TRBJ2-5; D perhaps matches TRBD2 (6 bases). Germline V lookup: CDR1 ENHRY, CDR2 SYGVKD. V lost 4 bases and J lost 5, with 14 bases in between. CDR3 length: 14 residues.

This clonotype has a handful of counts. The chain employs TRBV3-1 and TRBJ1-6, with a tentative D call TRBD1 (5 bases). The CDR3 totals 13 residues. V was pared by 7 bases and J by 7 bases, with 11 bases between. In germline, CDR1 is LGHDT, CDR2 YNNKEL (reference sequence). In nucleotides, the CDR3 is TGTGCCAGCAACCAGGGCCCAAATTCACCCCTCCACTTT. Protein product: CASNQGPNSPLHF.

This clonotype was seen many times. The rearrangement links TRBV7-9 to TRBJ2-1; D possibly uses TRBD1 or TRBD2 (6 bases each). CDR3 length: 14 residues. The V gene lost 5 bases and the J gene lost 2 bases, with 10 bases spanning the gap. From germline, CDR1 is SEHNR and CDR2 FQNEAQ (reference sequence). The chain's CDR3 is CASSEGGTYNEQFF. The CDR3 DNA sequence: TGTGCCAGCAGCGAGGGGGGAACCTACAATGAGCAGTTCTTC.

This clonotype was counted ten times or more. The genes are TRBV20-1 and TRBJ1-2; no reliable D call. Germline V CDR1 and CDR2: DFQATT, SNEGSKA (reference sequence). This CDR3 contains 12 residues. The V end lost 1 base, the J end lost 5 bases, and 8 bases lay between the germline ends. The CDR3 region has the DNA TGCAGTGCTAGAGGGGAAGGGTATGGCTACACCTTC. This codes for CSARGEGYGYTF.

This clonotype was detected ten times or more. The rearrangement links TRBV5-1 to TRBJ2-1, with D maybe TRBD2 (6 bases). Per germline, CDR1 SGHRS and CDR2 YFSETQ. V shed 4 bases and J shed 4 bases, with 12 bases lying between them. This CDR3 comprises 14 residues. The CDR3 loop reads CASSRASEYNEQFF. In DNA, the CDR3 is TGCGCCAGCAGCAGGGCTAGCGAGTACAATGAGCAGTTCTTC. Filled out from reference TRBV5-1 and TRBJ2-1, the complete variable domain reads KAGVTQTPRYLIKTRGQQVTLSCSPISGHRSVSWYQQTPGQGLQFLFEYFSETQRNKGNFPGRFSGRQFSNSRSEMNVSTLELGDSALYLCASSRASEYNEQFFGPGTRLTVL.

Many counts were recorded for this clonotype. This sequence joins TRBV20-1 and TRBJ2-1, with D perhaps matching TRBD1 (6 bases). Trimming took 2 bases from V and 7 from J, leaving 15 bases between them. This CDR3 region has 14 residues. The germline CDR1 and CDR2 sequences are DFQATT and SNEGSKA (reference sequence). The CDR3 sequence is CSARSGRGGNEQFF. The CDR3 bases are TGCAGTGCTAGATCGGGCAGGGGTGGGAATGAGCAGTTCTTC.

This clonotype has at least ten counts. This chain links TRBV20-1 with TRBJ2-3; D gene ambiguous. Trimming removed 7 bases from V and 0 bases from J, with 8 bases in between. This CDR3 comprises 12 residues. Germline CDR1 is DFQATT and CDR2 is SNEGSKA (reference sequence). DNA of the CDR3: TGCAGTGTTAAGACTAGCACAGATACGCAGTATTTT. Translation: CSVKTSTDTQYF.

This clonotype showed up many times. The chain links TRBV29-1 to TRBJ1-2, with 7 positions matching TRBD1. The trim removed 7 bases at V and 3 bases at J, leaving 8 bases unmatched. CDR1 SQVTM and CDR2 ANQGSEA come from the germline V gene. CDR3 size: 13 residues. The DNA of the CDR3 is TGCAGCGCACAGGGGAGCCCTCACTATGGCTACACCTTC. This codes for CSAQGSPHYGYTF.

The chain carries TRBV10-3 and TRBJ2-6, with D perhaps TRBD1 or TRBD2 (6 bases each). Germline loops: CDR1 ENHRY, CDR2 SYGVKD. CDR3 size: 16 residues. V shed 7 bases and J shed 0 bases, with 13 bases lying between them. The CDR3, as DNA: TGTGCCATCAAGGGGGGAGGCTCCTCTGGGGCCAACGTCCTGACTTTC. Protein product: CAIKGGGSSGANVLTF.